The 16 T cell receptor beta chains given below trace back to one sample, sequenced in a study of T cells of healthy individuals. One entry per CDR3 protein, called by TCRdb with MiXCR from the 5' RACE reads. The table shows about 82,000 distinct CDR3 sequences, with 5% occurring only once. These receptors originate from a female donor in good health.

There are a few counts of this clonotype. J is TRBJ2-3 and V is TRBV7-2, with 10 bases aligning to TRBD1. Germline V gives CDR1 SGHTA, CDR2 FQGNSA. J was trimmed by 4 bases and V by 4 bases; bases with no gene match: 8. The CDR3 is 16 amino acids. The DNA of the CDR3 is TGTGCCAGCAGCTCCGGAAGACAGGGGGCCTCAGATACGCAGTATTTT. Translation gives CASSSGRQGASDTQYF.

This clonotype has ten or more counts. J is TRBJ2-7 and V is TRBV30; the match to TRBD2 covers 7 bases. With V trimmed by 2 bases and J by 2 bases, 6 bases remained unmatched. The V gene's germline CDR1 is GTSNPN and CDR2 SVGIG (reference sequence). This CDR3 has 14 residues. As DNA, the CDR3 is TGTGCCTGGAGTTGGTCTAGCGGCACCTACGAGCAGTACTTC. It yields the protein CAWSWSSGTYEQYF.

There are a few counts of this clonotype. The chain links TRBV7-9 to TRBJ2-7, with D possibly matching TRBD2 (6 bases). This CDR3 comprises 15 residues. Deletions cut 6 bases from V and 0 bases from J, with 15 bases between. Germline lookup yields CDR1 SEHNR and CDR2 FQNEAQ (reference sequence). The chain's CDR3 is CASRKGGANSYEQYF. DNA of the CDR3: TGTGCCAGCAGGAAAGGAGGGGCCAACTCCTACGAGCAGTACTTC.

Many counts were recorded for this clonotype. This rearrangement joins TRBV4-2 to TRBJ2-2, with D tentatively TRBD1 (5 bases). CDR3 size: 17 residues. The germline V gene has CDR1 LGHNA and CDR2 YNFKEQ. Trimming pared 1 base from V and 2 bases from J, leaving 14 bases between. DNA of the CDR3: TGTGCCAGCAGCCAAGTACCTCGGACAAGAAACACCGGGGAGCTGTTTTTT. Translated: CASSQVPRTRNTGELFF.

This clonotype has ten or more counts. V usage is TRBV27 and J usage is TRBJ2-7; 10 bases are shared with TRBD1. The CDR3 totals 14 residues. The germline V gene has CDR1 MNHEY and CDR2 SMNVEV (reference sequence). Trimming took 5 bases from V and 4 from J; bases not matched to a gene: 5. The CDR3 coding sequence is TGTGCCAGCAGTGTGCGGGACAGGGGTTACGAGCAGTACTTC. As protein: CASSVRDRGYEQYF.

This clonotype was picked up many times. The rearrangement uses TRBV7-2 and TRBJ2-7; 13 positions agree with TRBD2. V lost 5 bases and J lost 11; bases outside the gene matches: 9. The CDR3 contains 14 residues. Germline CDR1 is SGHTA and CDR2 is FQGNSA. The chain's CDR3 is CASSRSGLAGHEYF. The CDR3 DNA follows: TGTGCCAGCAGCCGTTCGGGACTAGCGGGGCACGAGTACTTC.

The V gene is TRBV5-6, the J gene TRBJ2-6; the D call may be TRBD1 or TRBD2 (5 bases each). Per germline, CDR1 SGHDT and CDR2 YYEEEE. V lost 1 base and J 11 bases, leaving 19 bases between the germline ends. CDR3 length: 16 residues. DNA of the CDR3: TGTGCCAGCAGCTTGAGAGAGGGTTTGGGGGTCGACGTCCTGACTTTC. Translation: CASSLREGLGVDVLTF. Variable domain in full (rest from reference TRBV5-6 and TRBJ2-6): DAGVTQSPTHLIKTRGQQVTLRCSPKSGHDTVSWYQQALGQGPQFIFQYYEEEERQRGNFPDRFSGHQFPNYSSELNVNALLLGDSALYLCASSLREGLGVDVLTFGAGSRLTVL.

This clonotype was counted only a few times. This rearrangement joins TRBV28 to TRBJ2-7; D is unresolved. The CDR3 covers 12 residues. Between the trimmed V and J ends, which lost 3 bases and 2 bases, there was a span of 5 bases. In germline, CDR1 is MDHEN, CDR2 SYDVKM. The CDR3 sequence is CASSLLTYEQYF. The CDR3 DNA reads as TGTGCCAGCAGTTTGTTAACCTACGAGCAGTACTTC.

About this clonotype itself: A clone one base away is much larger, so this may be a read error. This chain uses TRBV4-1 with TRBJ2-1, with D uncertain. Germline V CDR1 and CDR2: MGHRA, YSYEKL. The length of the CDR3 is 13 residues. CDR3 sequence: CTSSQDSLNEQFF. The CDR3, as DNA: TGCACCAGCAGCCAAGACTCGCTGAATGAGCAGTTCTTC.

As concerns this clonotype: The junction shows a germline mismatch at one end, possibly a read error. This rearrangement joins TRBV6-1 to TRBJ1-2, with D perhaps matching TRBD1 (6 bases). From germline, CDR1 is MNHNS and CDR2 SASEGT. The CDR3 contains 12 residues. CDR3 sequence: CASSEGGYGCTF. DNA of the CDR3: TGTGCCAGCAGTGAGGGGGGCTATGGCTGCACCTTC.

This clonotype was counted only a few times. The chain is built from TRBV5-4 and TRBJ2-2; TRBD1 is a possible D gene (5 bases). The CDR3 has 17 amino acids. The germline V and J ends were trimmed by 0 bases and 0 bases, with 12 bases remaining between them. CDR1 is SGHNT and CDR2 is YYREEE in the germline V gene (reference sequence). CDR3 DNA sequence: TGTGCCAGCAGCTTGGCTGCAGGGCTTGCGAACACCGGGGAGCTGTTTTTT. Its protein product is CASSLAAGLANTGELFF.

This clonotype appeared many times. The chain uses TRBV3-1 and TRBJ2-7, with 8 bases fitting TRBD1. This CDR3 is built from 15 residues. V dropped 4 bases and J dropped 5; count of bases not matched to a gene: 10. CDR1 LGHDT and CDR2 YNNKEL come from the germline V gene (reference sequence). The CDR3 loop is CASSPKGQGAHEQYF. In DNA form, the CDR3 reads TGTGCCAGCAGCCCAAAAGGACAGGGAGCCCACGAGCAGTACTTC.

This chain links TRBV4-3 with TRBJ1-1, with D possibly TRBD1 on 6 matching bases. The length of the CDR3 is 15 residues. Trimming took 0 bases from V and 2 from J, leaving 10 bases between them. CDR1 and CDR2 from the germline V gene are LGHNA and YSLEER. For the CDR3, the DNA is TGCGCCAGCAGCCAAGATGAGGGGGGAAACACTGAAGCTTTCTTT. It encodes CASSQDEGGNTEAFF.

This clonotype has more than one count but fewer than ten. The chain carries TRBV11-1 and TRBJ1-1, with D perhaps TRBD1 (5 bases). The CDR3 consists of 15 residues. Trimming stripped 2 bases from V and 2 bases from J, with 12 bases between. The V gene's germline CDR1 is SGHAT and CDR2 FQDESV (reference sequence). CDR3 amino acids: CASSLNHRLNTEAFF. The CDR3 nucleotides read TGTGCCAGCAGCTTAAATCACAGGTTAAACACTGAAGCTTTCTTT.

This clonotype was recorded at least ten times. The V call is TRBV4-1, the J call TRBJ1-2; TRBD1 matches 10 bases. V lost 4 bases, J lost 2 bases, and 4 bases stayed unmatched. From germline, CDR1 is MGHRA and CDR2 YSYEKL. The CDR3 length is 15 residues. This chain's CDR3 is CASSRSGQGNYGYTF. The CDR3 region has the DNA TGCGCCAGCAGCCGTTCGGGACAGGGGAACTATGGCTACACCTTC.

There are many counts of this clonotype. The chain employs TRBV20-1 and TRBJ1-4, with a weak D call TRBD1 (5 bases). Per germline, CDR1 DFQATT and CDR2 SNEGSKA (reference sequence). CDR3 length: 17 amino acids. V was trimmed by 7 bases and J by 0 bases, leaving 21 bases between them. The CDR3 loop is CSVKSWGGGATNEKLFF. In DNA, the CDR3 is TGCAGTGTCAAGTCATGGGGGGGAGGTGCAACTAATGAAAAACTGTTTTTT.